Each of the 29 T cell receptor beta chains below was sequenced from the same sample in a study of blood T cell repertoires in COVID-19. Repertoires were generated with immunoSEQ multiplex PCR, while TCRdb's copy carries only in-frame clones and drops some. The repertoire holds more than 200,000 clones, with approximately 80% as singletons. Sequenced material: peripheral blood. The receptors were gathered from a man between 40 and 49 years old with acute or convalescent COVID-19.

This clone appeared once. J is TRBJ2-7 and V is TRBV7-8; D may be TRBD1 (6 bases). The V and J ends lost 1 base and 11 bases respectively, with 15 bases between them. Germline CDR1 reads SGHVS; CDR2 reads FQNEAQ. There are 13 residues in the CDR3. The CDR3 DNA follows: TGTGCCAGCAGCTTAGGGACCCACAGGGAAGAGTACTTC. Residues: CASSLGTHREEYF.

Concerning this clone: A much bigger clone sits one base away, suggesting this may be a read error. The chain employs TRBV27 and TRBJ1-1, with unresolved D. With 2 bases removed from V and 0 bases from J, the gap between germline ends came to 4 bases. The CDR3 extends over 13 amino acids. Germline V gives CDR1 MNHEY, CDR2 SMNVEV (reference sequence). The CDR3 region is CASSLDMNTEAFF. The CDR3 DNA reads TGTGCCAGCAGTTTAGACATGAACACTGAAGCTTTCTTT.

The V gene is TRBV10-1, the J gene TRBJ1-3, with 11 bases fitting TRBD1. After removal of 7 bases from V and 1 base from J, the junction contained 9 bases not matched to a gene. Germline V gene lookup returns CDR1 WNHNN and CDR2 SYGVQD (reference sequence). This CDR3 spans 17 amino acids. CDR3 in DNA: TGCGCCAGCACTGGAGGACAGGGGGCGAAGTCTGGAAACACCATATATTTT. Protein: CASTGGQGAKSGNTIYF.

The chain recombines TRBV7-2 with TRBJ1-2, with TRBD1 matching over 7 bases. This CDR3 is 14 amino acids long. V gave up 5 bases and J gave up 5 bases; unmatched junction bases: 8. Germline V CDR1 and CDR2: SGHTA, FQGNSA. CDR3 region: CASSPNRGPYGYTF. The CDR3 DNA reads TGTGCCAGCAGCCCTAACAGGGGACCTTATGGCTACACCTTC.

The J gene is TRBJ1-2, the V gene TRBV24-1, with 8 positions matching TRBD1. This CDR3 region has 14 residues. V was pared by 5 bases and J by 8 bases, with 9 bases of the junction left unmatched. The germline V gene has CDR1 KGHDR and CDR2 SFDVKD. In DNA, the CDR3 is TGTGCCACCAGTGGCCCGGGACAGGAGGAGGGCTACACCTTC. Translated, it gives CATSGPGQEEGYTF.

The chain uses TRBV9 and TRBJ2-6; the D gene is possibly TRBD1 (5 bases). V lost 3 bases, J lost 1 base, and 5 bases lay in between. The CDR3 runs 14 residues. The germline V gene has CDR1 SGDLS and CDR2 YYNGEE. The CDR3 loop is CASSDRSGANVLTF. For the CDR3, the DNA is TGTGCCAGCAGCGACAGGTCTGGGGCCAACGTCCTGACTTTC.

This chain joins TRBV27 and TRBJ2-1; 9 nucleotides match TRBD2. V lost 4 bases, J lost 7 bases, and 2 bases stayed unmatched. The V gene's germline CDR1 is MNHEY and CDR2 SMNVEV (reference sequence). CDR3 length: 13 residues. For the CDR3, the DNA is TGTGCCAGCAGTTATGCGGGAGGGAATGAGCAGTTCTTC. This gives the protein CASSYAGGNEQFF.

This chain uses TRBV7-2 with TRBJ2-3, with 13 positions matching TRBD2. The CDR3 runs to 16 residues. With 1 base clipped from V and 6 bases from J, the junction kept 4 bases outside the gene matches. Germline assignment: CDR1 SGHTA and CDR2 FQGNSA. Here the CDR3 reads CASSLVGLAGRDTQYF. In DNA form, the CDR3 reads TGTGCCAGCAGCTTAGTGGGACTAGCGGGAAGGGATACGCAGTATTTT.

This clone was detected only a few times. The chain couples TRBV28 to TRBJ2-1; 14 bases line up with TRBD2. The CDR3 has 15 amino acids. V lost 10 bases to trimming and J lost 5 bases; unmatched junction nucleotides: 7. Per germline, CDR1 MDHEN and CDR2 SYDVKM. As DNA, the CDR3 is TGTGCCACCGACGGACTAGCGGGAGGCAACAATGAGCAGTTCTTC. As protein: CATDGLAGGNNEQFF.

The chain links TRBV7-2 to TRBJ2-7; D is uncertain. V lost 4 bases, J lost 2 bases, and 12 bases lay in between. Per the germline V gene, CDR1 is SGHTA and CDR2 is FQGNSA. The CDR3 is made up of 14 amino acids. The CDR3 nucleotides are TGTGCCAGCAGCTCCCCTGGCCTCACCTACGAGCAGTACTTC. Its translation is CASSSPGLTYEQYF.

The chain is built from TRBV18 and TRBJ1-1; possible D gene TRBD1, 6 bases. V was pared by 1 base and J by 2 bases, with 20 bases between. CDR1 KGHSH and CDR2 LQKENI come from the germline V gene. This CDR3 comprises 18 residues. The CDR3 nucleotides read TGTGCCAGCTCACCACGAGTAGTTGTGAAGGGGGAAAACACTGAAGCTTTCTTT. It is translated as CASSPRVVVKGENTEAFF.

The V gene is TRBV19, the J gene TRBJ1-3; D unclear. Germline V gene lookup returns CDR1 LNHDA and CDR2 SQIVND (reference sequence). The CDR3 runs 19 residues. Trimming shortened V by 0 bases and J by 3 bases, and 21 bases separated the two germline ends. DNA of the CDR3: TGTGCCAGTAGTATAGACCTTCCTTCTGGTTCCGCGAGTGGAAACACCATATATTTT. This sequence encodes CASSIDLPSGSASGNTIYF.

The V call is TRBV6-5, the J call TRBJ1-6; the match to TRBD1 covers 11 bases. This CDR3 region has 15 residues. Germline V gene lookup returns CDR1 MNHEY and CDR2 SVGAGI. The junction had 2 bases not matched to a gene; V was cut back by 0 bases and J by 10 bases. The CDR3 nucleotides are TGTGCCAGCAGTTACTCGGGACAGGGGGGCTCACCCCTCCACTTT. Translated: CASSYSGQGGSPLHF.

The chain joins TRBV6-5 to TRBJ2-7; 7 nucleotides match TRBD2. The CDR3 length is 13 residues. The germline V gene has CDR1 MNHEY and CDR2 SVGAGI. V lost 7 bases, J lost 2 bases, and 5 bases stayed unmatched. CDR3 residues: CASTPGLTYEQYF. The CDR3 DNA is TGTGCCAGCACTCCGGGACTAACCTACGAGCAGTACTTC.

The chain is built from TRBV5-1 and TRBJ2-7; 11 nucleotides align to TRBD2. This CDR3 spans 17 amino acids. CDR1 and CDR2 from the germline V gene are SGHRS and YFSETQ. V dropped 0 bases and J dropped 2; count of bases not matched to a gene: 7. The CDR3 is CASSLESLTSGAYEQYF. CDR3 DNA: TGCGCCAGCAGCTTGGAGTCCCTGACTAGCGGGGCCTACGAGCAGTACTTC.

This chain joins TRBV28 and TRBJ1-1, with a tentative D call TRBD1 (6 bases). V was pared by 10 bases and J by 3 bases, with 18 bases between. CDR1 MDHEN and CDR2 SYDVKM come from the germline V gene. The length of the CDR3 is 14 residues. CDR3 nucleotide sequence: TGTGCCATCACTTCAGGGGTTTGGGACACTGAAGCTTTCTTT. Translated, it gives CAITSGVWDTEAFF.

This clone was seen many times. The CDR3 nucleotides read TGCAGCGGCGCCTGGGGAGACGGCTACACCTTC. Translating gives CSGAWGDGYTF. This chain joins TRBV29-1 and TRBJ1-2; no reliable D call. The CDR3 is 11 residues long. The V gene lost 7 bases and the J gene lost 8 bases, with 14 bases spanning the gap. Germline lookup yields CDR1 SQVTM and CDR2 ANQGSEA.

The V gene is TRBV19, the J gene TRBJ1-5, with D possibly TRBD1 on 6 matching bases. Per germline, CDR1 LNHDA and CDR2 SQIVND (reference sequence). There are 14 residues in the CDR3. Trimming pared 5 bases from V and 8 bases from J, leaving 16 bases between. The CDR3 coding sequence is TGTGCCAGTAGTCATATCGACAGGCTGGAGCCCCAGCATTTT. Protein sequence: CASSHIDRLEPQHF.

The V and J genes are TRBV3-1 (or the pseudogene TRBV3-2) and TRBJ1-4, with unresolved D. In germline, CDR1 is LGHDT, CDR2 YNNKEL (reference sequence). The CDR3 extends over 13 amino acids. V dropped 10 bases and J dropped 7 bases, with 16 bases sitting between them. CDR3 nucleotide sequence: TGTGCCACGGGAGGAGGCGGAGTTGAAAAACTGTTTTTT. It encodes CATGGGGVEKLFF.

The rearrangement links TRBV27 to TRBJ1-4; TRBD1 might be the D (6 bases). This CDR3 comprises 14 residues. Germline loops: CDR1 MNHEY, CDR2 SMNVEV (reference sequence). Trimming cost V 5 bases and J 10 bases, with 17 bases left between them. In nucleotides, the CDR3 is TGTGCCAGCAGTCCCTGGGACACTGGGGGAAAACTGTTTTTT. This gives the protein CASSPWDTGGKLFF.

This chain connects TRBV10-3 to TRBJ1-2; tentatively, D is TRBD1 (6 bases). V lost 3 bases to trimming and J lost 14 bases, with 19 bases between them. Germline V gives CDR1 ENHRY, CDR2 SYGVKD. The CDR3 has 13 residues. The CDR3 nucleotides are TGTGCCATCAGTGAACCGACAGGCCCGTTGCTGACCTTC. Its translation is CAISEPTGPLLTF.

The chain is built from TRBV5-1 and TRBJ1-6; D is unresolved. The length of the CDR3 is 15 residues. Germline CDR1 SGHRS, CDR2 YFSETQ. V was shortened by 0 bases and J by 6 bases, with 10 bases between the two germline ends. CDR3 amino acids: CASSLEPSRNSPLHF. CDR3 DNA sequence: TGCGCCAGCAGCTTGGAGCCGTCTCGTAATTCACCCCTCCACTTT.

The CDR3 DNA follows: TGTGCCAGCAGTGAAATCGCGGGGACGTTCGACGAGCAGTACTTC. It is translated as CASSEIAGTFDEQYF. The chain uses TRBV6-1 and TRBJ2-7, with D possibly being TRBD2 (6 bases). Germline CDR1 and CDR2: MNHNS and SASEGT. CDR3 size: 15 residues. V was clipped by 2 bases and J by 5 bases, with 16 bases between them.

The chain is built from TRBV6-5 and TRBJ2-5; TRBD2 matches at 14 bases. V lost 6 bases, J lost 6 bases, and 6 bases stayed unmatched. The germline gives CDR1 MNHEY, CDR2 SVGAGI. This CDR3 region has 15 residues. DNA of the CDR3: TGTGCCAGCAGCCCCGGGACTAGCGGGAGTAAGACCCAGTACTTC. It specifies CASSPGTSGSKTQYF.

This chain links TRBV5-1 with TRBJ2-7; 10 bases agree with TRBD2. V shed 1 base and J 4 bases; nucleotides not matched to a gene: 11. The germline V gene encodes CDR1 SGHRS and CDR2 YFSETQ. The CDR3 sequence is 17 residues long. Written as DNA, the CDR3 is TGCGCCAGCAGCTTGAAGCTCCCAGCGGGAGGGGTTTACGAGCAGTACTTC. Amino acid sequence: CASSLKLPAGGVYEQYF.

The chain uses TRBV18 and TRBJ1-2; tentative D call: TRBD1 (5 bases). V lost 6 bases to trimming and J lost 6 bases, with 17 bases between them. Looked up from germline, CDR1 is KGHSH and CDR2 is LQKENI. The CDR3 is made up of 14 amino acids. The CDR3 coding sequence is TGTGCCAGCTCCGCGGGGACGGGGATAAATGGCTACACCTTC. Encoded protein: CASSAGTGINGYTF.

V is TRBV11-3 and J is TRBJ2-7, with 8 bases matching TRBD1. Trimming took 9 bases from V and 4 from J; bases not matched to a gene: 8. This CDR3 region has 13 residues. The germline V gene encodes CDR1 SGHNT and CDR2 YENEEA. CDR3 bases: TGTGCCAGTAGTAAAGACAGGGGATACGAGCAGTACTTC. It specifies CASSKDRGYEQYF.

Regarding this clone: Other DNA sequences within the sample encode an identical CDR3. The chain is built from TRBV7-9 and TRBJ1-1, with a weak D call TRBD1 (5 bases). The V gene's germline CDR1 is SEHNR and CDR2 FQNEAQ (reference sequence). CDR3 length equals 13 residues. Trimming took off 5 bases at V and 3 bases at J, with 10 bases between the two ends. The CDR3 bases are TGTGCCAGCAGCCCCAGCAGGGACACTGAAGCTTTCTTT. Translated, it gives CASSPSRDTEAFF.

This sequence joins TRBV12-5 and TRBJ2-7; D is possibly TRBD1 (6 bases). Trimming cost V 4 bases and J 1 base, with 17 bases left between them. Germline CDR1 reads LGHNT; CDR2 reads FRNRAP. The CDR3 totals 16 residues. CDR3 bases: TGTGCTAGTGGTTGGCTGAACAGGGAAAGGTCCTACGAGCAGTACTTC. It translates to CASGWLNRERSYEQYF.